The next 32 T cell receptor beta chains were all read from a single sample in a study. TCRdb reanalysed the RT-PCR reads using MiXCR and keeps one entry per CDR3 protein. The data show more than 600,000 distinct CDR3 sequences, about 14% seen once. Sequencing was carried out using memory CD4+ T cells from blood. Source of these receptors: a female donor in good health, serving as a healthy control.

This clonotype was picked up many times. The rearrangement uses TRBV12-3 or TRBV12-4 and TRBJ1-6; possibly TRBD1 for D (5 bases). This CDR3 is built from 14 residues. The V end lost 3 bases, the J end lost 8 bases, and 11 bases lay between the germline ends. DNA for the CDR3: TGTGCCAGCAGTTTTGACAGCGGATATTCACCCCTCCACTTT. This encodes CASSFDSGYSPLHF.

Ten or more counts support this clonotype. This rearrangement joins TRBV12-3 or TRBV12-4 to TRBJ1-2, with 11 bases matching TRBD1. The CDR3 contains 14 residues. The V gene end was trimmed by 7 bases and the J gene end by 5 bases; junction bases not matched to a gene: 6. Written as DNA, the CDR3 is TGTGCCAGCAAATCCGGGACAGGGGGATATGGCTACACCTTC. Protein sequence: CASKSGTGGYGYTF.

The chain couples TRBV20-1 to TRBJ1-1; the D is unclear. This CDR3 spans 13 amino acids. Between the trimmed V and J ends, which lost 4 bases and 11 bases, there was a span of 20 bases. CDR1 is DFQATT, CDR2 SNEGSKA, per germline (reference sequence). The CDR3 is CSAKQPLESWAFF. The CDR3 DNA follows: TGCAGTGCTAAACAGCCGCTTGAATCGTGGGCTTTCTTT.

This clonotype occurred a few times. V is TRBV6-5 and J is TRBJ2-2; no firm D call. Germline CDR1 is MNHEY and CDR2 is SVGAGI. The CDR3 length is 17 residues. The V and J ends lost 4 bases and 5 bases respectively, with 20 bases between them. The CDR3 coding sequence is TGTGCCAGCAGTTTTATGCCCTCATCCTCATTAACCGGGGAGCTGTTTTTT. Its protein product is CASSFMPSSSLTGELFF.

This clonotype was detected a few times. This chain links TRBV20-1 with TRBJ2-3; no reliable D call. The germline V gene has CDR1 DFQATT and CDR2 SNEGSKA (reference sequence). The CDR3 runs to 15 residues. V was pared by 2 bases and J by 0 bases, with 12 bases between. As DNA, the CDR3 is TGCAGTGCTAGAAGGGCGGTGTCTAGCACAGATACGCAGTATTTT. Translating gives CSARRAVSSTDTQYF.

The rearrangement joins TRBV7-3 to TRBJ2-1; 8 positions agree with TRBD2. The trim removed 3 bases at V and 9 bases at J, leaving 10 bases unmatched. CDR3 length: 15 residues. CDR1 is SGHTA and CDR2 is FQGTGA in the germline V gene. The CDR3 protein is CASSLSGRGFGEQFF. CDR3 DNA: TGTGCCAGCAGCTTGAGCGGGAGAGGTTTTGGTGAGCAGTTCTTC.

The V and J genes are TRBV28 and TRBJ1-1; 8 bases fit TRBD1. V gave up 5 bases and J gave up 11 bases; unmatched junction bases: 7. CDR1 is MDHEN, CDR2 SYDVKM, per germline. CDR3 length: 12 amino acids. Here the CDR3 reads CASSTQGAAAFF. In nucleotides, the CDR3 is TGTGCCAGCAGTACCCAGGGGGCTGCTGCTTTCTTT. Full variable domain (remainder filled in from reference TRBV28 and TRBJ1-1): DVKVTQSSRYLVKRTGEKVFLECVQDMDHENMFWYRQDPGLGLRLIYFSYDVKMKEKGDIPEGYSVSREKKERFSLILESASTNQTSMYLCASSTQGAAAFFGQGTRLTVV.

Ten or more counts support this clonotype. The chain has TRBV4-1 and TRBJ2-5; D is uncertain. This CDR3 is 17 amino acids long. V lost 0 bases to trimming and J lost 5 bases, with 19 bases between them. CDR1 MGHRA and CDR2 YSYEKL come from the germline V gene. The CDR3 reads CASSQDLSKGLRETQYF. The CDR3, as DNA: TGCGCCAGCAGCCAAGATCTGTCGAAAGGGCTTCGGGAGACCCAGTACTTC.

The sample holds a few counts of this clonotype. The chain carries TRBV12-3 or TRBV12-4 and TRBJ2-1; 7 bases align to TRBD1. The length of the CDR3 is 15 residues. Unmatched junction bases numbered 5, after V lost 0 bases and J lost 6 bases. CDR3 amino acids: CASSLAQGTANEQFF. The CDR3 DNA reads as TGTGCCAGCAGTTTAGCGCAAGGGACAGCCAATGAGCAGTTCTTC.

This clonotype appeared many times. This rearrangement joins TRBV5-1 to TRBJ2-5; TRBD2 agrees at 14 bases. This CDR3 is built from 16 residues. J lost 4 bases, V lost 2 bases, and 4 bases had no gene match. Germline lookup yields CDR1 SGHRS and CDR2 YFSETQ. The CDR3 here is CASSLQTSGRAETQYF. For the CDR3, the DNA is TGCGCCAGCAGCTTACAGACTAGCGGGAGGGCAGAGACCCAGTACTTC.

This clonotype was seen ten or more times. The CDR3 nucleotides are TGTGCCAGCAGTGCCACTAGCGGGGTCTCCTACAATGAGCAGTTCTTC. It codes for CASSATSGVSYNEQFF. This rearrangement joins TRBV4-2 to TRBJ2-1; 10 nucleotides match TRBD2. The CDR3 runs 16 residues. J lost 0 bases, V lost 6 bases, and 5 bases had no gene match. Germline CDR1 and CDR2: LGHNA and YNFKEQ.

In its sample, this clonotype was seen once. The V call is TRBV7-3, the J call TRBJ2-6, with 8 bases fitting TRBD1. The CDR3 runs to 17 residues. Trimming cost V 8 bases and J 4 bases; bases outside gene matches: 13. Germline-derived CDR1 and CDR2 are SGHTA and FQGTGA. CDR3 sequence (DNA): TGTGCCAGCGGAATCGACAGGGGCGTGCGGGGGGCCAACGTCCTGACTTTC. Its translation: CASGIDRGVRGANVLTF. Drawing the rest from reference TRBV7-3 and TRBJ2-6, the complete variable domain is GAGVSQTPSNKVTEKGKYVELRCDPISGHTALYWYRQSLGQGPEFLIYFQGTGAADDSGLPNDRFFAVRPEGSVSTLKIQRTERGDSAVYLCASGIDRGVRGANVLTFGAGSRLTVL.

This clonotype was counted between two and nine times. The CDR3 coding sequence is TGTGCCAGCTGGACTCCCCCGAGCACCGGGGAGCTGTTTTTT. This translates into CASWTPPSTGELFF. This chain uses TRBV7-2 with TRBJ2-2; TRBD2 is a possible D gene (5 bases). The V end was cut by 8 bases, the J end by 4 bases, with 14 bases between. Germline lookup yields CDR1 SGHTA and CDR2 FQGNSA. The CDR3 extends over 14 amino acids.

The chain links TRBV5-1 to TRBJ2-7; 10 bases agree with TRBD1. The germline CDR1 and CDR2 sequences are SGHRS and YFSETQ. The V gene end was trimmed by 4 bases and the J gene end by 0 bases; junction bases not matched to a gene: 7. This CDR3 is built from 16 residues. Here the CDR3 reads CASSGGTGVSSYEQYF. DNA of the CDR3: TGCGCCAGCAGCGGGGGGACAGGGGTCAGCTCCTACGAGCAGTACTTC.

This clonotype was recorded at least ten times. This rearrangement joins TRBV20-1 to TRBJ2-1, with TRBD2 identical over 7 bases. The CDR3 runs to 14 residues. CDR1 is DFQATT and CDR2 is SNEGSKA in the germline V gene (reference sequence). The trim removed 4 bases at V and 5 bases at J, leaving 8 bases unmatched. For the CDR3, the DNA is TGCAGTGCTATAAGAGCGGGGTCAAACAATGAGCAGTTCTTC. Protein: CSAIRAGSNNEQFF.

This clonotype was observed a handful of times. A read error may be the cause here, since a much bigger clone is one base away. CDR3 amino acids: CASSTGTAYEQYF. As DNA, the CDR3 is TGCGCCAGCAGCACCGGGACAGCCTACGAGCAGTACTTC. The V gene is TRBV5-1, the J gene TRBJ2-7; 7 positions agree with TRBD1. J gave up 2 bases and V 4 bases, and 3 bases lay outside the gene matches. The CDR3 length is 13 residues. From germline, CDR1 is SGHRS and CDR2 YFSETQ.

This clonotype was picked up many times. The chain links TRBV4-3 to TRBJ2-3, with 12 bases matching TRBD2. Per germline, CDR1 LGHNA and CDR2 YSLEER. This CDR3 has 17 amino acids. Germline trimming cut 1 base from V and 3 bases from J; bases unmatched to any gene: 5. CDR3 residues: CASSQGVLAGGTDTQYF. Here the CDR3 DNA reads TGCGCCAGCAGCCAAGGAGTACTAGCGGGAGGTACAGATACGCAGTATTTT.

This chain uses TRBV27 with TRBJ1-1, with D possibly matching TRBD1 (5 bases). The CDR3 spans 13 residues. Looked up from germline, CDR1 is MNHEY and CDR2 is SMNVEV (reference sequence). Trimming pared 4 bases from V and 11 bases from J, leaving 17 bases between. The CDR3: CASSSIDRSLAFF. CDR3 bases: TGTGCCAGCAGTTCAATCGACAGAAGTTTGGCTTTCTTT.

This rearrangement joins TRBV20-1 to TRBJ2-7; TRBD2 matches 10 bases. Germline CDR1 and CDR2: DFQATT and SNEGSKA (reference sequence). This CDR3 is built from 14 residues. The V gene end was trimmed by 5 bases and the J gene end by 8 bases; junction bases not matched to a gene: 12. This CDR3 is CSAHFGTSVVKQYF. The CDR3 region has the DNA TGCAGTGCTCACTTCGGGACTAGCGTCGTCAAGCAGTACTTC.

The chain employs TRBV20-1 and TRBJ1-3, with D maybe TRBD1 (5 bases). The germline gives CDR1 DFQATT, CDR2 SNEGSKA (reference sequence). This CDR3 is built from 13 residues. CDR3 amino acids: CSGTKGPGNTIYF. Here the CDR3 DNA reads TGCAGCGGGACTAAGGGGCCAGGAAACACCATATATTTT.

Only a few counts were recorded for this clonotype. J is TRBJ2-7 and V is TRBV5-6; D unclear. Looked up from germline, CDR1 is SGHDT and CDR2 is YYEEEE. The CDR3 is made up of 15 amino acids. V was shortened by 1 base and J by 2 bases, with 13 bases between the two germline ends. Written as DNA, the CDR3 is TGTGCCAGCAGCTTGTCCCCAAGGGTTCCCTACGAGCAGTACTTC. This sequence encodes CASSLSPRVPYEQYF.

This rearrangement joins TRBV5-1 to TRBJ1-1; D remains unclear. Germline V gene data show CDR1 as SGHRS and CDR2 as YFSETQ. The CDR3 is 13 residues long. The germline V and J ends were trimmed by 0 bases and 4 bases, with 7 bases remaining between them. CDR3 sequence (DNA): TGCGCCAGCAGCTTGGCCTTCCTCACTGAAGCTTTCTTT. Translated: CASSLAFLTEAFF.

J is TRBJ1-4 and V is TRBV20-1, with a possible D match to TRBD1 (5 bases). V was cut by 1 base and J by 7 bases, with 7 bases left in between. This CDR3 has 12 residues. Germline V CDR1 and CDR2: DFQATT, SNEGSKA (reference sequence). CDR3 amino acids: CSARAGTEKLFF. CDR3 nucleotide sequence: TGCAGTGCTAGAGCAGGGACTGAAAAACTGTTTTTT.

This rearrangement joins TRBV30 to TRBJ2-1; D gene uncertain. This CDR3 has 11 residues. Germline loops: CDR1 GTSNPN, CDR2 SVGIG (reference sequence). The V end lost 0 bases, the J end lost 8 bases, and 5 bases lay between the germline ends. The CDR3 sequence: CAWSVFDEQFF. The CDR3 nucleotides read TGTGCCTGGAGTGTGTTCGATGAGCAGTTCTTC.

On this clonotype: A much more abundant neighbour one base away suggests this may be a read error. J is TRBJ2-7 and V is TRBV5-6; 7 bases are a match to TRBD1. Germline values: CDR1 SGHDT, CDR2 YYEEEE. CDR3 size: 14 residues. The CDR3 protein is CTSSGLQGDYEQYF. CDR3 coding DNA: TGTACCAGCAGCGGCCTTCAGGGGGACTACGAGCAGTACTTC.

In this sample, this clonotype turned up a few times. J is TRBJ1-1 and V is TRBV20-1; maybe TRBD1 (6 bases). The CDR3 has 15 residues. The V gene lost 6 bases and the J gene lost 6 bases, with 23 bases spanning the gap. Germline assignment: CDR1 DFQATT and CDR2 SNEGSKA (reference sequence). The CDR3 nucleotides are TGCAGTGCCGCCTCTGGGACAATAGGAATCGCTGAAGCTTTCTTT. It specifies CSAASGTIGIAEAFF.

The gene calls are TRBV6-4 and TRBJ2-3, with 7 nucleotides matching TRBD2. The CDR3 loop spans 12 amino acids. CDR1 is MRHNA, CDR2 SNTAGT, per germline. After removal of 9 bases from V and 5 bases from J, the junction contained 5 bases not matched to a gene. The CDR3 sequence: CARVVAGDTQYF. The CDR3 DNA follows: TGTGCCAGGGTGGTAGCGGGAGATACGCAGTATTTT.

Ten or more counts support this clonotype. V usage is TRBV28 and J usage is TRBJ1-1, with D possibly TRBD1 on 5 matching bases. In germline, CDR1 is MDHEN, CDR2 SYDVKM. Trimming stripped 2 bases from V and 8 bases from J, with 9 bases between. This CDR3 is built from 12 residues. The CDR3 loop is CASSLMGEEAFF. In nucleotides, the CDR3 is TGTGCCAGCAGTTTAATGGGGGAAGAAGCTTTCTTT.

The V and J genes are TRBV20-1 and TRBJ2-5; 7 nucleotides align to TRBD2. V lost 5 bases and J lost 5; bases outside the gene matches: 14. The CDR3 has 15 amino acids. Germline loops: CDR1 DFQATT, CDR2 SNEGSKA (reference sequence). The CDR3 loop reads CSAYPAGRRGETQYF. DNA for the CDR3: TGCAGTGCTTACCCCGCCGGGAGGAGAGGGGAGACCCAGTACTTC.

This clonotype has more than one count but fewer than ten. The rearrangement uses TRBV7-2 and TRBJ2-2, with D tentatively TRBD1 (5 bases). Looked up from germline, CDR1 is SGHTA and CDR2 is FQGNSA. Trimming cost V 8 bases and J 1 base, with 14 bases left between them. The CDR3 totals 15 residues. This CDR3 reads CASGLGHVNTGELFF. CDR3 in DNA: TGTGCCAGCGGCCTAGGACACGTGAACACCGGGGAGCTGTTTTTT.

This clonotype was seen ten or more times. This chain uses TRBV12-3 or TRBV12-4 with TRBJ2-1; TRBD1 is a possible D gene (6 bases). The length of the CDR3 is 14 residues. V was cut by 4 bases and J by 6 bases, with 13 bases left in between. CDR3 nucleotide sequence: TGTGCCAGCAGTTCCCAGGGGTGGGGCAATGAGCAGTTCTTC. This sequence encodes CASSSQGWGNEQFF.

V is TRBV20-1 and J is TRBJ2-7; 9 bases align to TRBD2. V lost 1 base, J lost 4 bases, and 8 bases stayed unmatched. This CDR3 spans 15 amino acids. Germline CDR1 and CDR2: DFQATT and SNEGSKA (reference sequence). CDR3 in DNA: TGCAGTGCTAGAGGCATTAGCGGGAGCTCTTACGAGCAGTACTTC. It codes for CSARGISGSSYEQYF.